Below, one T cell receptor (beta chain) is given with its context. As yet, its antigen is unknown. These data come from a study of long-term antiretroviral therapy in people with HIV. The study, taken as a whole, reports: Blood sampling spanned 2004 to 2017, possibly under older ART regimens. Pre-ART-expanded clones dominated the repertoire at all time points. Control repertoires displayed wider CDR3 length ranges than the HIV repertoires. Diversity measured after ART increased yet remained under transplant donor controls.

Germline V gives CDR1 SNHLY, CDR2 FYNNEI. CDR3 length: 13 amino acids. The V end was cut by 10 bases, the J end by 7 bases, with 17 bases between. Survey-level resolution applied to immunoSEQ assay v3.0. TCRdb's table, derived via immunoSEQ multiplex PCR, lists solely in-frame clones and lacks some. The sample has around 30,000 clones; about 95% are singletons. The chain uses TRBV2 and TRBJ1-5; D is perhaps TRBD1 (5 bases). The sequencing here drew on unsorted PBMCs, taken around 6.6 years after starting antiretroviral therapy. The origin of this receptor is a man younger than 40 with HIV. CDR3 nucleotides: TGTGCCACCACACGGACTGGGGACCAGCCCCAGCATTTT. Translating it yields CATTRTGDQPQHF.